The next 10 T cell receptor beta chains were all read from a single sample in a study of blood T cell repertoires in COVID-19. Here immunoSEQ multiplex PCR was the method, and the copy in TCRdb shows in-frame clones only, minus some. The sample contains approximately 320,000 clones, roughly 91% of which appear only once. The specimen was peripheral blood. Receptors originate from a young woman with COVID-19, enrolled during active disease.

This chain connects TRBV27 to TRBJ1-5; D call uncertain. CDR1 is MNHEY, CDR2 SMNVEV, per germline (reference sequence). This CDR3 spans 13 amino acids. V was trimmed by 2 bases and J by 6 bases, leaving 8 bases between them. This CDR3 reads CASSLVRGQPQHF. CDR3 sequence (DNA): TGTGCCAGCAGTTTAGTCCGAGGTCAGCCCCAGCATTTT.

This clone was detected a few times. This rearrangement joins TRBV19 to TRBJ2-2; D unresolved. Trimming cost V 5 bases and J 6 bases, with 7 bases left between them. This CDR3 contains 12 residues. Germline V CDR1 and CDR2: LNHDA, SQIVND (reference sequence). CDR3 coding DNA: TGTGCCAGTAGTGTCAGTTCCGGGGAGCTGTTTTTT. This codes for CASSVSSGELFF.

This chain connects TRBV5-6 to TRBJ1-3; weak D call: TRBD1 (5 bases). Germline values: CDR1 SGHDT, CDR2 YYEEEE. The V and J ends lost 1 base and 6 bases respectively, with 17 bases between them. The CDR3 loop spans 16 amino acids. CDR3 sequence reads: CASSLRSWTMQNTIYF. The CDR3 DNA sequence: TGTGCCAGCAGCTTGCGTTCTTGGACAATGCAAAACACCATATATTTT.

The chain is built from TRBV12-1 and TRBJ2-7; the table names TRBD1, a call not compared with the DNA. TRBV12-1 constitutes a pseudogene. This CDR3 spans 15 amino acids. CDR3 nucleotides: TGTGCCAGCAGACCGGAGACAGGGAGATACTACGAGCAGTACTTC. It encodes CASRPETGRYYEQYF.

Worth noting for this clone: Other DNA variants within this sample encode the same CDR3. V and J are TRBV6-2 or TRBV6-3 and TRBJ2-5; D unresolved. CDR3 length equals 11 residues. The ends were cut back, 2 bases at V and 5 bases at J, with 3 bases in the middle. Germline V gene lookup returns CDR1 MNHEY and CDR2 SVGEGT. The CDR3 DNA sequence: TGTGCCAGCAGTTACCCGGAGACCCAGTACTTC. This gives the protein CASSYPETQYF.

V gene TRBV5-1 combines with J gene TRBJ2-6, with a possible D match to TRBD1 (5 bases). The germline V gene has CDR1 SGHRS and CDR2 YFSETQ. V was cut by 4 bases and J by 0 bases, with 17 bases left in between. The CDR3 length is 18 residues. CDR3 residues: CASSADRQLNSGANVLTF. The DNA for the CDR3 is TGCGCCAGCAGCGCGGATCGACAGTTAAACTCTGGGGCCAACGTCCTGACTTTC.

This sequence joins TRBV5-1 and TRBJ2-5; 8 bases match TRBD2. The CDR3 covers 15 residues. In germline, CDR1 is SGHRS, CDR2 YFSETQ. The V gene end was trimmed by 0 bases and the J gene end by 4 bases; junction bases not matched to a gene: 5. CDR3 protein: CASSLVLAGPETQYF. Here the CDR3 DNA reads TGCGCCAGCAGCTTGGTTCTAGCGGGCCCAGAGACCCAGTACTTC.

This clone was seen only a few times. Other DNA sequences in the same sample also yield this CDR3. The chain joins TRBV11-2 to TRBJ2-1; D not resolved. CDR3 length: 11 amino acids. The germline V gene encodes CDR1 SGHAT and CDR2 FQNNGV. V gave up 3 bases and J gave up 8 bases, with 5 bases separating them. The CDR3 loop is CASSFSDEQFF. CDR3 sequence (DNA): TGTGCCAGCAGCTTCTCGGATGAGCAGTTCTTC.

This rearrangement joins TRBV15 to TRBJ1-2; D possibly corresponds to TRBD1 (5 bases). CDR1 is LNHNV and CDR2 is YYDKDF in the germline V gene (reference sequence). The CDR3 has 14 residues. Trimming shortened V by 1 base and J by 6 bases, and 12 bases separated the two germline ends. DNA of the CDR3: TGTGCCACCAGCAGAGGGGACTCCTACGATGGCTACACCTTC. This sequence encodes CATSRGDSYDGYTF.

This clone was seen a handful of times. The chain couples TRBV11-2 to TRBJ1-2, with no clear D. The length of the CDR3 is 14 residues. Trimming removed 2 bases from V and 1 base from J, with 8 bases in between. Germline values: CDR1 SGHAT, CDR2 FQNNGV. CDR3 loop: CASSLIDINYGYTF. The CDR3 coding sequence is TGTGCCAGCAGCTTAATCGACATTAACTATGGCTACACCTTC.